The 15 T cell receptor beta chains below come from one sample, sequenced in a study of blood T cell repertoires in COVID-19. Only in-frame clones appear in the TCRdb table, and some are missing; sequencing was by immunoSEQ multiplex PCR. The sample lists about 210,000 clones; around four fifths were seen once. Sample: peripheral blood. All receptors derive from a man aged 60-69 years with COVID-19, enrolled during active disease.

The chain has TRBV29-1 and TRBJ2-2; 9 nucleotides line up with TRBD1. V shed 3 bases and J 2 bases; nucleotides not matched to a gene: 4. CDR3 size: 15 residues. The V gene's germline CDR1 is SQVTM and CDR2 ANQGSEA. The CDR3 DNA sequence: TGCAGCGTTGATAACAGGGGGCTCAACACCGGGGAGCTGTTTTTT. Translating it yields CSVDNRGLNTGELFF.

The chain joins TRBV5-1 to TRBJ2-5; D may be TRBD1 (6 bases). The CDR3 totals 15 residues. V lost 2 bases and J 4 bases, leaving 15 bases between the germline ends. Germline loops: CDR1 SGHRS, CDR2 YFSETQ. The CDR3: CASSLGQLRGETQYF. CDR3 in DNA: TGCGCCAGCAGCTTAGGACAGCTCAGGGGAGAGACCCAGTACTTC.

The J gene is TRBJ2-3, the V gene TRBV9, with D maybe TRBD1 (7 bases). Trimming stripped 3 bases from V and 0 bases from J, with 14 bases between. This CDR3 comprises 16 residues. The germline V gene has CDR1 SGDLS and CDR2 YYNGEE. CDR3 region: CASSGRDSHSTDTQYF. In DNA form, the CDR3 reads TGTGCCAGCAGCGGGAGGGACAGCCACAGCACAGATACGCAGTATTTT.

The chain uses TRBV6-6 and TRBJ2-2; the D gene is possibly TRBD1 (6 bases). Trimming left V 3 bases short and J 2 bases short, with 10 bases between. Germline CDR1 and CDR2: MNHNY and SVGAGI (reference sequence). The CDR3 covers 15 residues. The CDR3 region is CASSYAQGNTGELFF. In nucleotides, the CDR3 is TGTGCCAGCAGTTATGCACAGGGAAACACCGGGGAGCTGTTTTTT.

This chain connects TRBV7-2 to TRBJ2-5; D is ambiguous. Germline V CDR1 and CDR2: SGHTA, FQGNSA. With 1 base removed from V and 5 bases from J, the gap between germline ends came to 8 bases. CDR3 length: 13 residues. CDR3 in DNA: TGTGCCAGCAGCTTAGGATCCGGGGAGACCCAGTACTTC. It encodes CASSLGSGETQYF. Filled out from reference TRBV7-2 and TRBJ2-5, the complete variable domain reads GAGVSQSPSNKVTEKGKDVELRCDPISGHTALYWYRQSLGQGLEFLIYFQGNSAPDKSGLPSDRFSAERTGGSVSTLTIQRTQQEDSAVYLCASSLGSGETQYFGPGTRLLVL.

The rearrangement joins TRBV5-1 to TRBJ1-2, with TRBD1 matching over 7 bases. The V gene's germline CDR1 is SGHRS and CDR2 YFSETQ. The V segment lost 0 bases and the J segment 2 bases; nucleotides outside the gene matches: 1. The CDR3 sequence is 14 residues long. The CDR3 is CASSLEGQNYGYTF. CDR3 bases: TGCGCCAGCAGCTTGGAGGGACAGAACTATGGCTACACCTTC.

The rearrangement uses TRBV12-3 or TRBV12-4 and TRBJ1-1; tentatively, D is TRBD1 (6 bases). The CDR3 has 13 residues. Trimming shortened V by 6 bases and J by 3 bases, and 11 bases separated the two germline ends. The CDR3 DNA follows: TGTGCCAGCAGCCTGACAGGATACACTGAAGCTTTCTTT. Protein sequence: CASSLTGYTEAFF.

The genes are TRBV6-5 and TRBJ2-1, with TRBD1 matching 8 bases. This CDR3 is 13 amino acids long. The J segment lost 8 bases and the V segment lost 7 bases, leaving 7 bases of the junction unmatched. CDR1 and CDR2 (germline): MNHEY, SVGAGI. The CDR3, as DNA: TGTGCCAGCACCAAGGGACAGGTATATGAGCAGTTCTTC. Protein sequence: CASTKGQVYEQFF.

The chain couples TRBV28 to TRBJ1-3; 7 positions match TRBD1. The CDR3 loop spans 14 amino acids. V shed 7 bases, J shed 2 bases, and the junction held 5 bases outside the gene matches. Germline-derived CDR1 and CDR2 are MDHEN and SYDVKM. The CDR3 protein is CASNDRVTGNTIYF. CDR3 coding DNA: TGTGCCAGCAATGACAGGGTTACTGGAAACACCATATATTTT. The complete variable domain, with remaining parts taken from reference TRBV28 and TRBJ1-3, reads DVKVTQSSRYLVKRTGEKVFLECVQDMDHENMFWYRQDPGLGLRLIYFSYDVKMKEKGDIPEGYSVSREKKERFSLILESASTNQTSMYLCASNDRVTGNTIYFGEGSWLTVV.

The chain recombines TRBV4-3 with TRBJ1-4; 7 positions agree with TRBD1. Germline CDR1 LGHNA, CDR2 YSLEER. V lost 1 base, J lost 0 bases, and 8 bases stayed unmatched. The CDR3 loop spans 18 amino acids. The CDR3: CASSQVRGTATTNEKLFF. The CDR3 DNA reads as TGCGCCAGCAGCCAAGTTAGGGGGACAGCTACAACTAATGAAAAACTGTTTTTT.

V usage is TRBV6-2 or TRBV6-3 and J usage is TRBJ1-2, with 9 bases fitting TRBD1. CDR3 length: 14 amino acids. CDR1 and CDR2 from the germline V gene are MNHEY and SVGEGT. V was clipped by 5 bases and J by 8 bases; unmatched bases: 9. In nucleotides, the CDR3 is TGTGCCAGCAGTCTGGGACAGGGTATAGGCGGCTACACCTTC. Its translation: CASSLGQGIGGYTF.

The CDR3 sequence is CASSYLSGSRSGTQYF. The CDR3 nucleotides read TGTGCCAGCAGTTATCTTAGCGGGAGTCGCTCGGGTACGCAGTATTTT. The chain uses TRBV6-5 and TRBJ2-3; 9 nucleotides match TRBD2. V shed 3 bases, J shed 8 bases, and the junction held 12 bases outside the gene matches. The germline V gene has CDR1 MNHEY and CDR2 SVGAGI. The CDR3 totals 16 residues.

J is TRBJ2-2 and V is TRBV19; tentatively, D is TRBD2 (5 bases). The V end was cut by 6 bases, the J end by 4 bases, with 15 bases between. CDR1 is LNHDA, CDR2 SQIVND, per germline (reference sequence). The CDR3 loop spans 15 amino acids. CDR3 DNA sequence: TGTGCCAGTAGCCCCCGGGAACTTGGCACCGGGGAGCTGTTTTTT. This encodes CASSPRELGTGELFF.

This rearrangement joins TRBV5-1 to TRBJ2-7; tentatively, D is TRBD1 (6 bases). Trimming left V 1 base short and J 5 bases short, with 16 bases between. The CDR3 is 15 amino acids. The germline V gene encodes CDR1 SGHRS and CDR2 YFSETQ. In nucleotides, the CDR3 is TGCGCCAGCAGCTTGCCCACGGGTGGACAGAACGAGCAGTACTTC. Translating it yields CASSLPTGGQNEQYF.

A word on this clone: The sample holds other DNA sequences that translate to the same CDR3. The V and J genes are TRBV7-9 and TRBJ1-1, with D maybe TRBD1 (6 bases). This CDR3 has 14 amino acids. Germline V gene lookup returns CDR1 SEHNR and CDR2 FQNEAQ (reference sequence). V lost 1 base to trimming and J lost 8 bases, with 14 bases between them. The CDR3 region is CASSLGQGPAEAFF. DNA of the CDR3: TGTGCCAGCAGCTTAGGTCAGGGGCCGGCAGAAGCTTTCTTT.